Listed below are T cell receptor beta chains from one sample, sequenced in a study of T cells after yellow fever vaccination. Via MiXCR, TCRdb re-called the 5' RACE reads, giving one row per CDR3 protein. Among fewer than 6,000 distinct CDR3 sequences listed, over 6% were seen once. The specimen comprised PBMCs, either bulk or a sorted T-cell subset (CD4+, CD8+, memory, or dextramer-sorted; not recorded which), sampled 15 days after the yellow fever booster vaccination. The origin of the receptors is a man between 25 and 39 years old who received the YFV17D yellow fever vaccine. CDR3s include the opening cysteine and the closing phenylalanine or tryptophan. D genes are given only for firm matches. Clone size is given for some rows only: seen once, a few or many times, or a class if the clone is expanded.

TRBV29-1	TRBD2	TRBJ2-3	medium-sized	CSVLAGDTDTQYF	TGCAGCGTCTTAGCGGGAGACACAGATACGCAGTATTTT
TRBV6-2/TRBV6-3	TRBD2	TRBJ2-7	many	CASSQRDYTSGQYF	TGTGCCAGCAGTCAACGGGACTACACCAGCGGGCAGTACTTC
TRBV5-1	-	TRBJ2-5	medium-sized	CASSSGHQETQYF	TGCGCCAGCAGCTCCGGACACCAAGAGACCCAGTACTTC
TRBV9	TRBD2	TRBJ2-1	medium-sized	CASSFWTSGSLNEQFF	TGTGCCAGCAGCTTTTGGACTAGCGGGAGCTTAAATGAGCAGTTCTTC
TRBV7-9	TRBD1	TRBJ2-7	-	CASSPTTGNYEQYF	TGTGCCAGCAGCCCAACGACAGGGAACTACGAGCAGTACTTC
TRBV20-1	-	TRBJ2-3	medium-sized	CSAKGQVSTDTQYF	TGCAGTGCGAAAGGACAAGTTAGCACAGATACGCAGTATTTT
TRBV5-1	-	TRBJ2-1	medium-sized	CASSLGGGTYNEQFF	TGCGCCAGCAGCTTGGGAGGTGGGACCTACAATGAGCAGTTCTTC
TRBV7-2	-	TRBJ2-5	-	CASSPSIGGTQYF	TGTGCCAGCAGCCCGAGTATAGGTGGGACCCAGTACTTC
TRBV5-1	-	TRBJ1-2	medium-sized	CASSLGTSVGIYGYTF	TGCGCCAGCAGCCTGGGTACCTCGGTTGGGATCTATGGCTACACCTTC
TRBV20-1	-	TRBJ1-5	few	CSASDSNQPQHF	TGCAGTGCTAGTGATAGCAATCAGCCCCAGCATTTT
TRBV19	-	TRBJ2-1	medium-sized	CASSRDGMGELEQFF	TGTGCCAGTAGTAGAGATGGTATGGGGGAGCTCGAGCAGTTCTTC
TRBV5-1	TRBD1	TRBJ1-1	many	CASSLGTGGNTEAFF	TGCGCCAGCAGCTTGGGGACAGGGGGCAACACTGAAGCTTTCTTT
TRBV7-2	-	TRBJ2-3	medium-sized	CASSPDGTRTDTQYF	TGTGCCAGCAGCCCGGACGGAACCCGCACAGATACGCAGTATTTT
TRBV7-8	-	TRBJ1-5	medium-sized	CASSPSGGPGNQPQHF	TGTGCCAGCAGCCCCAGCGGGGGCCCCGGAAACCAGCCCCAGCATTTT
TRBV5-1	-	TRBJ2-1	medium-sized	CASMKGVQIYNEQFF	TGCGCCAGTATGAAGGGAGTACAGATCTACAATGAGCAGTTCTTC
TRBV3-1	TRBD2	TRBJ2-1	medium-sized	CASSRSGGAGANEQFF	TGTGCCAGCAGCCGGTCTGGAGGAGCGGGGGCCAATGAGCAGTTCTTC
TRBV2	TRBD2	TRBJ2-2	medium-sized	CASSVSFGGAGELFF	TGTGCCAGCAGTGTGTCTTTCGGGGGGGCCGGGGAGCTGTTTTTT
TRBV5-1	TRBD1	TRBJ2-5	medium-sized	CASSLKGAREETQYF	TGCGCCAGCAGCTTAAAGGGGGCAAGGGAAGAGACCCAGTACTTC
TRBV7-3	-	TRBJ1-4	medium-sized	CASIRTVTGAATNEKLFF	TGTGCCAGCATTCGAACCGTGACGGGAGCTGCAACTAATGAAAAACTGTTTTTT
TRBV10-3	TRBD2	TRBJ2-7	medium-sized	CAISDDAGGNGYEQYF	TGTGCCATCAGTGACGATGCGGGAGGAAATGGATACGAGCAGTACTTC
TRBV12-3/TRBV12-4	TRBD2	TRBJ2-5	medium-sized	CASSRVLGLAGGGETQYF	TGTGCCAGCAGTCGCGTTCTCGGACTAGCGGGAGGGGGGGAGACCCAGTACTTC
TRBV5-5	-	TRBJ2-7	many	CAWKGLRAYEQYF	TGTGCCTGGAAGGGGCTGAGAGCCTACGAGCAGTACTTC
TRBV24-1	-	TRBJ2-7	medium-sized	CATSDPRDSGEQYF	TGTGCCACCAGTGATCCGCGGGATTCGGGAGAGCAGTACTTC
TRBV3-1	-	TRBJ2-7	-	CASCQQVSWTYEQYF	TGTGCCAGCTGCCAGCAGGTCTCCTGGACCTACGAGCAGTACTTC
TRBV19	TRBD2	TRBJ2-2	medium-sized	CASSTNSLAGANTGELFF	TGTGCCAGTAGTACCAACTCACTAGCGGGAGCGAACACCGGGGAGCTGTTTTTT
TRBV29-1	TRBD2	TRBJ2-1	medium-sized	CSVARGLAGGGSGKNEQFF	TGCAGCGTCGCCCGGGGGCTAGCGGGAGGGGGGTCGGGAAAAAATGAGCAGTTCTTC
TRBV5-1	-	TRBJ1-2	medium-sized	CASSTMTASTYGYTF	TGCGCCAGCAGCACCATGACAGCGAGTACCTATGGCTACACCTTC
TRBV5-4	-	TRBJ1-1	many	CASSPRRGAFVVTEAFF	TGTGCCAGCAGCCCTCGGAGGGGGGCGTTTGTGGTCACTGAAGCTTTCTTT
TRBV7-2	-	TRBJ2-7	few	CASSLRGSYEQYF	TGTGCCAGCAGCTTAAGGGGGTCCTACGAGCAGTACTTC
TRBV5-1	-	TRBJ2-1	medium-sized	CASSSRPLASSYNEQFF	TGCGCCAGCAGCTCCCGCCCCCTAGCGAGCTCCTACAATGAGCAGTTCTTC
TRBV12-3/TRBV12-4	-	TRBJ1-4	medium-sized	CASAGGGEKLFF	TGTGCCAGCGCCGGAGGCGGGGAAAAACTGTTTTTT
TRBV20-1	-	TRBJ2-7	-	CSWESPGPKSHEQYF	TGCAGCTGGGAGAGCCCGGGCCCCAAATCCCACGAGCAGTACTTC
TRBV5-4	TRBD2	TRBJ2-5	medium-sized	CASSLGLSGRAYQETQYF	TGTGCCAGCAGCTTGGGTCTTAGCGGGAGGGCCTATCAAGAGACCCAGTACTTC
TRBV19	-	TRBJ2-3	medium-sized	CASSIWGTTDTQYF	TGTGCCAGTAGTATATGGGGGACGACAGATACGCAGTATTTT
TRBV5-1	-	TRBJ1-6	medium-sized	CASSFRGSDSPLHF	TGCGCCAGCAGCTTTAGGGGTTCGGATTCACCCCTCCACTTT
TRBV7-2	TRBD2	TRBJ2-5	few	CASSIAGTSGRETQYF	TGTGCCAGCAGCATCGCCGGGACTAGCGGGAGAGAGACCCAGTACTTC
TRBV12-3/TRBV12-4	-	TRBJ1-4	medium-sized	CASTGGGWNEKLFF	TGTGCCAGCACCGGGGGGGGATGGAATGAAAAACTGTTTTTT
TRBV20-1	-	TRBJ2-7	medium-sized	CSASGHGPYEQYF	TGCAGTGCTAGCGGCCACGGGCCTTACGAGCAGTACTTC
TRBV2	-	TRBJ2-5	medium-sized	CASSERQAQETQYF	TGTGCCAGCAGTGAAAGACAGGCCCAAGAGACCCAGTACTTC
TRBV7-2	TRBD1	TRBJ1-3	many	CASSPTGVENTIYF	TGTGCCAGCAGTCCGACAGGGGTCGAAAACACCATATATTTT
TRBV20-1	-	TRBJ2-5	medium-sized	CSAAKVIETQYF	TGCAGTGCTGCTAAGGTTATCGAGACCCAGTACTTC
TRBV20-1	TRBD2	TRBJ2-1	medium-sized	CSARGTSGRASNEQFF	TGCAGTGCTAGAGGGACTAGCGGGAGGGCGAGCAATGAGCAGTTCTTC
TRBV24-1	TRBD2	TRBJ2-1	medium-sized	CATSDSGGSSGRNEQFF	TGTGCCACCAGTGATTCGGGAGGGTCTAGCGGGAGGAATGAGCAGTTCTTC
TRBV2	-	TRBJ2-2	medium-sized	CASRAGTANTGELFF	TGTGCCAGCAGGGCCGGGACTGCGAACACCGGGGAGCTGTTTTTT
TRBV20-1	-	TRBJ1-1	medium-sized	CSAQQGTEAFF	TGCAGTGCGCAACAGGGCACTGAAGCTTTCTTT
TRBV20-1	-	TRBJ1-4	medium-sized	CSASTDNEKLFF	TGCAGTGCTTCGACTGATAATGAAAAACTGTTTTTT
TRBV11-2	TRBD2	TRBJ2-3	many	CASSLVSGARGTQYF	TGTGCCAGCAGCTTAGTAAGCGGGGCCCGGGGTACGCAGTATTTT
TRBV9	-	TRBJ2-2	medium-sized	CASSAGRENTGELFF	TGTGCCAGCAGCGCCGGGAGAGAGAACACCGGGGAGCTGTTTTTT
TRBV5-1	TRBD2	TRBJ2-3	medium-sized	CASSLKLAETDTQYF	TGCGCCAGCAGCTTGAAACTAGCGGAGACAGATACGCAGTATTTT
TRBV20-1	TRBD2	TRBJ2-1	medium-sized	CSSHSAASGSYNEQFF	TGCAGTTCCCACTCGGCGGCTAGCGGTTCCTACAATGAGCAGTTCTTC
TRBV5-1	TRBD1	TRBJ1-1	medium-sized	CASSFGQGVSEAFF	TGCGCCAGCAGCTTCGGACAGGGGGTTTCTGAAGCTTTCTTT
TRBV3-1	TRBD2	TRBJ2-7	medium-sized	CASRAKGRVDEQYF	TGTGCCAGCAGAGCCAAGGGGAGGGTTGACGAGCAGTACTTC
TRBV29-1	-	TRBJ2-4	medium-sized	CSVLTVQIAENIQYF	TGCAGCGTTTTGACAGTCCAAATAGCCGAAAACATTCAGTACTTC
TRBV4-3	-	TRBJ2-6	medium-sized	CASSLGAGAYSGANVLTF	TGCGCCAGCAGCTTAGGGGCAGGGGCCTACTCTGGGGCCAACGTCCTGACTTTC
TRBV29-1	-	TRBJ2-1	medium-sized	CSAAATNEQFF	TGCAGCGCCGCAGCTACCAATGAGCAGTTCTTC
TRBV20-1	-	TRBJ2-3	medium-sized	CSARRTATDTQYF	TGCAGTGCTAGAAGGACTGCGACAGATACGCAGTATTTT
TRBV18	-	TRBJ2-2	many	CASSPPSGDPNTGELFF	TGTGCCAGCTCACCTCCCTCGGGGGACCCGAACACCGGGGAGCTGTTTTTT
TRBV6-2/TRBV6-3	TRBD2	TRBJ2-1	many	CASSYSTGTSGRRAGEQFF	TGTGCCAGCAGTTACTCGACTGGGACTAGCGGGAGAAGGGCGGGTGAGCAGTTCTTC
TRBV27	-	TRBJ2-2	medium-sized	CASTQFSGTYLTGELFF	TGTGCCAGCACCCAATTTTCCGGGACTTATCTTACCGGGGAGCTGTTTTTT